The rows below give T cell receptor beta chains drawn from one sample of a study of shared clonotypes between healthy human individuals. Profiled with immunoSEQ multiplex PCR; TCRdb holds only in-frame clones, not every one. Of 450,000 to 500,000 clones in the sample, around 85% were seen once. The specimen was PBMCs. The origin of the receptors is a woman aged 40 to 55 in good health. Some clones in this sample may be carry-over from other donors' samples. CDR3s include the opening cysteine and the closing phenylalanine or tryptophan. The D gene is left open where the match is weak. Size tells how often a clone was seen (once, few, many) or the class of an expanded clone, and some rows leave it out.

v_call,d_call,clone_size,j_call,cdr3_aa,cdr3_nt
TRBV27,-,once,TRBJ2-1,CASSLSIIRPYNEQFF,TGTGCCAGCAGTTTATCGATAATAAGACCCTACAATGAGCAGTTCTTC
TRBV9,-,-,TRBJ2-1,CASSRYNEQFF,TGTGCCAGCAGCCGATACAATGAGCAGTTCTTC
TRBV5-4,TRBD1,-,TRBJ1-2,CASSWTLGTETNYGYTF,TGTGCCAGCAGCTGGACTCTTGGGACAGAGACTAACTATGGCTACACCTTC
TRBV2,TRBD2,-,TRBJ2-3,CASSVLAGGADTQYF,TGTGCCAGCAGTGTCCTAGCGGGAGGGGCAGATACGCAGTATTTT
TRBV6-6,TRBD1,many,TRBJ2-7,CASSYPERTGSYEQYF,TGTGCCAGCAGTTACCCGGAGCGGACAGGAAGCTACGAGCAGTACTTC
TRBV19,-,few,TRBJ1-1,CASRQGSMNTEAFF,TGTGCCAGTAGGCAGGGGAGCATGAACACTGAAGCTTTCTTT
TRBV18,-,-,TRBJ1-3,CASSPLTDFFEGNTIYF,TGTGCCAGCTCACCACTTACGGACTTTTTTGAGGGAAACACCATATATTTT
TRBV7-9,TRBD2,-,TRBJ2-7,CASSSGLAGVTYEQYF,TGTGCCAGCAGCTCGGGACTAGCGGGGGTTACCTACGAGCAGTACTTC
TRBV30,-,-,TRBJ2-6,CACPQPGPLVSGANVLTF,TGTGCCTGCCCCCAACCGGGACCTCTGGTCTCTGGGGCCAACGTCCTGACTTTC
TRBV6-6,-,once,TRBJ2-2,CASSYSGGTGELFF,TGTGCCAGCAGTTACTCTGGGGGAACCGGGGAGCTGTTTTTT
TRBV28,-,-,TRBJ1-1,CASTTFQGTNTEAFF,TGTGCCAGCACTACATTCCAGGGGACGAACACTGAAGCTTTCTTT
TRBV4-2,-,-,TRBJ2-1,CASSVAWNTGQFF,TGTGCCAGCAGCGTTGCATGGAACACTGGGCAGTTCTTC
TRBV10-1,-,-,TRBJ2-2,CASSLTNQRGTGELFF,TGCGCCAGCAGTCTTACGAATCAAAGAGGAACCGGGGAGCTGTTTTTT
TRBV7-8,-,once,TRBJ2-3,CASSLEGDTDTQYF,TGTGCCAGCAGCTTAGAAGGAGACACAGATACGCAGTATTTT
TRBV4-1,-,once,TRBJ1-3,CASSQDRVGGNTIYF,TGCGCCAGCAGCCAAGATCGCGTTGGTGGAAACACCATATATTTT
TRBV10-3,TRBD2,-,TRBJ2-7,CAISAGLASAYEQYF,TGTGCCATCAGTGCGGGACTAGCGTCAGCCTACGAGCAGTACTTC
TRBV7-2,TRBD2,-,TRBJ2-5,CASSLGLAVETQYF,TGTGCCAGCAGCTTAGGGCTAGCGGTAGAGACCCAGTACTTC
TRBV10-3,TRBD1,-,TRBJ1-2,CAISQIGTGGGINYGYTF,TGTGCCATCAGCCAGATCGGGACAGGGGGGGGCATTAACTATGGCTACACCTTC
TRBV28,TRBD2,-,TRBJ2-3,CASSPPGLARTDTQYF,TGTGCCAGCAGTCCACCGGGACTAGCAAGAACAGATACGCAGTATTTT
TRBV4-2,TRBD2,-,TRBJ2-1,CASSPSSSGRGNEQFF,TGTGCCAGCAGCCCCTCTTCTAGCGGGAGAGGTAATGAGCAGTTCTTC
TRBV6-4,-,-,TRBJ2-1,CASSDGDSHNEQFF,TGTGCCAGCAGTGACGGGGACTCCCACAATGAGCAGTTCTTC
TRBV5-1,TRBD1,-,TRBJ1-1,CASNPGQGTEAFF,TGCGCCAGCAACCCGGGACAGGGAACTGAAGCTTTCTTT
TRBV4-2,-,many,TRBJ2-7,CASSQDSGAAYEQYF,TGTGCCAGCAGCCAAGATAGCGGAGCGGCCTACGAGCAGTACTTC
TRBV4-2,TRBD1,-,TRBJ2-3,CASSPGTGLDTDTQYF,TGTGCCAGCAGCCCAGGGACAGGGCTAGACACAGATACGCAGTATTTT
TRBV5-4,-,once,TRBJ1-1,CASSLNSAYTEAFF,TGTGCCAGCAGCTTGAATTCTGCGTACACTGAAGCTTTCTTT
TRBV7-9,-,-,TRBJ1-2,CASPDSNYGYTF,TGTGCCAGCCCGGACAGCAACTATGGCTACACCTTC
TRBV7-6,-,once,TRBJ1-5,CASSLGQGLLGQPQHF,TGTGCCAGCAGCTTAGGCCAGGGGCTACTTGGGCAGCCCCAGCATTTT
TRBV11-3,TRBD2,-,TRBJ2-1,CASSLYISSGSSYNEQFF,TGTGCCAGCAGCTTATATATCTCTAGCGGGAGCTCCTACAATGAGCAGTTCTTC
TRBV7-9,TRBD2,-,TRBJ2-1,CASSSTSGSYNEQFF,TGTGCCAGCAGCTCCACTAGCGGGAGTTACAATGAGCAGTTCTTC
TRBV11-2,-,-,TRBJ2-2,CASSLTVTGELFF,TGTGCCAGCAGCTTAACGGTGACCGGGGAGCTGTTTTTT
TRBV5-8,TRBD1,-,TRBJ2-7,CASSRLTGTGVSYEQYF,TGTGCCAGCAGCCGTCTTACCGGGACAGGGGTCTCCTACGAGCAGTACTTC
TRBV5-6,TRBD1,-,TRBJ1-5,CASSSRTGGFGQPQHF,TGTGCCAGCAGCAGCCGTACAGGGGGCTTTGGCCAGCCCCAGCATTTT